This T cell receptor (beta chain) was recovered during a study of blood T cell repertoires in COVID-19. In the study overall: Donors in the United States, Italy and Spain gave samples during acute or convalescent COVID-19. The analysed material was cDNA or gDNA that came from T cells, B-cell-depleted T cells, or PBMCs.

In the authors' workflow: Estimation of nucleated cell counts was performed using reference gene primer amplification. The data were produced by immunoSEQ multiplex PCR, yet TCRdb's version contains in-frame clones alone and is incomplete. Clone size and the V and J calls come from that table; the DNA yielded D and trimming. Among about 130,000 clones, under 95% were seen once, and the ten largest hold approximately 4.6%. Trimming at V came to 4 bases and at J to 2 bases, leaving 0 bases not matched to a gene. The CDR3 loop spans 13 amino acids. Germline V gene sequence: CDR1 LGHDT, CDR2 YNNKEL (reference sequence).

The clonotype comes from a man in his sixties with COVID-19, enrolled during active disease. The chain is built from TRBV3-1 (or the pseudogene TRBV3-2) and TRBJ2-3; 7 bases fit TRBD2. Input material: peripheral blood. The CDR3 DNA reads as TGTGCCAGCAGCCGGGACTACACAGATACGCAGTATTTT. It translates to CASSRDYTDTQYF.